This T cell receptor beta chain comes out of a study of blood T cell repertoires in COVID-19. Study-level background: Sites across the United States, Italy and Spain contributed samples from acute and convalescent COVID-19. PBMCs, B-cell-depleted T cells, or T cells were the source of the cDNA or gDNA that made up the material.

Authors' processing steps: It was from reference gene primer amplification that nucleated cell counts were estimated. Assay: immunoSEQ multiplex PCR; the TCRdb copy retains only in-frame clones and omits some. V, J and clone size reflect that table, while D and trimming were determined from the DNA. Of more than 150,000 clones listed, about 85% were seen once; the top ten hold 9.8%. The CDR3 runs 13 residues. The germline gives CDR1 MNHEY, CDR2 SMNVEV (reference sequence). The V end lost 8 bases, the J end lost 1 base, and 9 bases lay between the germline ends. The J gene is TRBJ1-5, the V gene TRBV27; the D gene is possibly TRBD1 (6 bases). Sequencing used peripheral blood. The receptor comes from a woman aged 80 or over with acute or convalescent COVID-19. In nucleotides, the CDR3 is TGTGCCAGCGCCCAGGGGAGCAATCAGCCCCAGCATTTT. This encodes CASAQGSNQPQHF.